This T cell receptor (beta chain) comes out of a study of T cells after yellow fever vaccination. As for the study in general: Preparing low-cell-number fractions relied on SMART-Seq v4 Ultra Low Input. General observations from the study: Compared with primary, the secondary response was weaker and peaked at day 5, not 15. After the booster, nearly 98% of CD4 and roughly nine tenths of CD8 primary-response clones were re-detected.

Regarding this clonotype: Its target is not known.

The authors made TCR cDNA by 5'RACE template switching, adding a universal primer site and UMIs. TCRdb analysed the 5' RACE reads with MiXCR anew, one entry per CDR3 protein. The sample holds 300,000 to 450,000 distinct CDR3 sequences, approximately 8% seen once. The clonotype originates from a man aged 18 to 35 who received the YFV17D yellow fever vaccine. The sample was PBMCs, taken more than 40 days after the first yellow fever vaccination.

Here the CDR3 DNA reads TGTGCCATCAGTGAGCATGGGGAACAGGAGACCCAGTACTTC. Protein: CAISEHGEQETQYF. The rearrangement joins TRBV10-3 to TRBJ2-5; D ambiguous. Germline-derived CDR1 and CDR2 are ENHRY and SYGVKD. V lost 2 bases, J lost 5 bases, and 12 bases lay in between. The CDR3 totals 14 residues.